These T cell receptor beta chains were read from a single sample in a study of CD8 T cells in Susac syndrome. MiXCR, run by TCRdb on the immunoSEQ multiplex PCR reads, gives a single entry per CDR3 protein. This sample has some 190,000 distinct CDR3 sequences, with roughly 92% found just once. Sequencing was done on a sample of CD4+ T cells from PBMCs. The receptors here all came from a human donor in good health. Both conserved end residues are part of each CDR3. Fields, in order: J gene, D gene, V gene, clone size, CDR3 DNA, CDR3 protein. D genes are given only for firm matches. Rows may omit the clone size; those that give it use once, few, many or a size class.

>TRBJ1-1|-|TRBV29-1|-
TGCAGCGTTGTAGTAGCGACAGCGGCCACTGAAGCTTTCTTT
CSVVVATAATEAFF
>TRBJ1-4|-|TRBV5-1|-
TGCGCCAGCAGCTTGGGACCCCAGGGGCTGGGAGAAAAACTGTTTTTT
CASSLGPQGLGEKLFF
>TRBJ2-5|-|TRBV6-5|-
TGTGCCAGCACCCCTAGGCGGGGGCAACAAGAGACCCAGTACTTC
CASTPRRGQQETQYF
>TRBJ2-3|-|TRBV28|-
TGTGCCAGCAGCCCACGTGGGGGTCACCGTACGCAGTATTTT
CASSPRGGHRTQYF
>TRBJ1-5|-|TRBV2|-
TGTGCCAGCAACCCCCAAGAGGCAAGGAATCAGCCCCAGCATTTT
CASNPQEARNQPQHF
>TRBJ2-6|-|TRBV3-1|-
TGTGCCAGCAGCCAGATGAGCTCTGGGGCCAACGTCCTGACTTTC
CASSQMSSGANVLTF
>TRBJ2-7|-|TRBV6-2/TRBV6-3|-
TGTGCCAGCCAAAAGGACTCCTACGAGCAGTACTTC
CASQKDSYEQYF
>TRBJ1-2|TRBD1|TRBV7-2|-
TGTGCCAGCAGCTTAGAACGGACAGGGGGTGGCTACACCTTC
CASSLERTGGGYTF
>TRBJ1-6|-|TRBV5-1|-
TGCGCCAGCAGGACAGCAGGGAACAATTCACCCCTCCACTTT
CASRTAGNNSPLHF
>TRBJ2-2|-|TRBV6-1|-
TGTGCCAGCAGTCCGCTAAAGGCGGGGGCCTACGGGGAGCTGTTTTTT
CASSPLKAGAYGELFF
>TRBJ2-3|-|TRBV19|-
TGTGCCAGTACCCTGGACTCCACAGATACGCAGTATTTT
CASTLDSTDTQYF
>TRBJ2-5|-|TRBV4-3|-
TGCGCCAGCAGCCAAGGCGACAAGGGGCAGACCCAGTACTTC
CASSQGDKGQTQYF
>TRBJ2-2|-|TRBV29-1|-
TGCAGCGCCACTAGGGGGATTTCCGGGGAGCTGTTTTTT
CSATRGISGELFF
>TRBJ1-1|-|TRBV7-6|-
TGTGCCAGCAGCCCCCACTCAGGGGCGCCGGACACTGAAGCTTTCTTT
CASSPHSGAPDTEAFF
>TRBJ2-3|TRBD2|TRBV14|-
TGTGCCAGCAGCCAAGACCCAGCGGGGGGCTTAGTAGATACGCAGTATTTT
CASSQDPAGGLVDTQYF
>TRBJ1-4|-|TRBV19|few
TGTGCCAGCGGGGCGGTTAATGAAAAACTGTTTTTT
CASGAVNEKLFF
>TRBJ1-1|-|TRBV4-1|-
TGCGCCAGCAGCCAAGAGAGTACAGGGTTAAGGACTGAAGCTTTCTTT
CASSQESTGLRTEAFF
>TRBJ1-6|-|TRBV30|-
TGTGCCTGCAGCTGGGCAGGGAGCTCCTATAATTCACCCCTCCACTTT
CACSWAGSSYNSPLHF
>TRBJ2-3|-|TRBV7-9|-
TGTGCCAGCAGCCCCGTAACCATCTTGCTAACAGATACGCAGTATTTT
CASSPVTILLTDTQYF
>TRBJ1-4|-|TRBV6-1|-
TGTGCCACCCTAGCCCGTGACGGTTCCAGTAATGAAAAACTGTTTTTT
CATLARDGSSNEKLFF
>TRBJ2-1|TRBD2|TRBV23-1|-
TGCGCCAGCAGTCAATCACGATCCCTAGCGGGGGGCGACAATGAGCAGTTCTTC
CASSQSRSLAGGDNEQFF
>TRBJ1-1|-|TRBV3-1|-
TGTGCCAGCAGCCCAAAGGGCGTTGAAGCTTTCTTT
CASSPKGVEAFF